This is a list of T cell receptor beta chains from one sample in a study of blood T cell repertoires in COVID-19. Profiling relied on immunoSEQ multiplex PCR, and the TCRdb table lists in-frame clones only, not all of them. The sample lists approximately 300,000 clones, roughly 85% seen once, with approximately 1.9% in the top ten. The material sequenced was PBMCs or T cells enriched from blood (not recorded which). The receptors were sampled from a woman aged 25 to 45 who had been exposed to COVID-19. Each CDR3 is given with its conserved first and last residue. The D gene is left open where the match is weak. The size field is filled for only some rows; it gives once, few, many or a size class.

abundance	v_gene	d_gene	j_gene	CDR3aa	CDR3nt
.	TRBV5-1	TRBD2	TRBJ2-2	CASSLAASGRAGGELFF	TGCGCCAGCAGCTTGGCCGCTAGCGGGAGGGCCGGTGGAGAGCTGTTTTTT
.	TRBV3-1/TRBV3-2	TRBD2	TRBJ2-2	CASSQEGAGMNTGELFF	TGTGCCAGCAGCCAAGAGGGAGCGGGGATGAACACCGGGGAGCTGTTTTTT
.	TRBV14	.	TRBJ2-3	CASSPLVGRAGRGRDTQYF	TGTGCCAGCAGCCCCCTAGTTGGGAGGGCCGGAAGGGGGAGAGATACGCAGTATTTT
many	TRBV19	.	TRBJ1-6	CASSFLTNSPLHF	TGTGCCAGTAGTTTCCTCACAAATTCACCCCTCCACTTT
.	TRBV7-9	TRBD1	TRBJ2-5	CASSRTDRGDQETQYF	TGTGCCAGCAGCCGGACGGACAGGGGAGACCAAGAGACCCAGTACTTC
.	TRBV6-5	.	TRBJ1-6	CASRPTGSLAEALHF	TGTGCCAGCAGGCCCACAGGGTCCTTAGCCGAGGCCCTCCACTTT
.	TRBV7-9	TRBD1	TRBJ1-2	CASSFGQGQRYGYTF	TGTGCCAGCAGCTTTGGACAGGGGCAAAGGTATGGCTACACCTTC
.	TRBV28	TRBD2	TRBJ2-7	CGVLGTSVYEQYF	TGTGGAGTATTGGGGACTAGCGTCTACGAGCAGTACTTC
once	TRBV30	.	TRBJ2-1	CAWLYRVGNEQFF	TGTGCCTGGTTATACAGGGTAGGAAATGAGCAGTTCTTC
.	TRBV12-5	.	TRBJ2-1	CASGLLAGEMFF	TGTGCTAGTGGGCTCCTCGCCGGGGAGATGTTCTTC
.	TRBV7-9	TRBD1	TRBJ1-6	CASSLDRGYSPLHF	TGTGCCAGCAGCTTGGACAGGGGATATTCACCCCTCCACTTT
.	TRBV7-6	.	TRBJ1-6	CASSLGESSPLHF	TGTGCCAGCAGCTTAGGGGAGAGTTCACCCCTCCACTTT
.	TRBV5-1	.	TRBJ1-2	CASSPTLQGSGYTF	TGCGCCAGCAGCCCGACACTACAGGGTAGTGGCTACACCTTC
.	TRBV10-1	TRBD2	TRBJ2-2	CASSWTSGGANTGELFF	TGCGCCAGCAGTTGGACTAGCGGGGGCGCGAACACCGGGGAGCTGTTTTTT
.	TRBV28	.	TRBJ2-6	CASMGQTSGANVLTF	TGTGCCAGCATGGGACAAACTTCTGGGGCCAACGTCCTGACTTTC
.	TRBV5-4	.	TRBJ2-3	CASSLATPADTQYF	TGTGCCAGCAGCTTGGCGACTCCTGCAGATACGCAGTATTTT
.	TRBV10-3	.	TRBJ1-6	CAISEETGYNSPLHF	TGTGCCATCAGTGAAGAGACAGGATATAATTCACCCCTCCACTTT
.	TRBV4-2	TRBD2	TRBJ2-7	CASSQPGGGVAYEQYF	TGTGCCAGCAGCCAACCAGGCGGGGGGGTCGCCTACGAGCAGTACTTC
.	TRBV27	.	TRBJ1-1	CASRLQGLMNTEAFF	TGTGCCAGCAGACTTCAGGGGCTTATGAACACTGAAGCTTTCTTT